The 20 T cell receptor beta chains below all came from one sample that was sequenced in a study of cytomegalovirus exposure and HLA in healthy donors (dated by TCRdb to about 2017). The protocol used for the library was the immunoSEQ multiplex PCR assay. For the multiplex PCR, a mixture combining 60 forward primers for TCR Vbeta segments and 13 reverse primers for TCR Jbeta segments was used. This immuneACCESS table, as held by TCRdb, lists in-frame sequences with V and J called but not all clones. Of the missing ones, under half trace to an unresolved V gene in checked studies; the others have no known cause. This sample is represented by 130,000 to 150,000 clones; almost 80% of them were singletons. Of the sample, more than 0.95% is held by the ten largest clones. The specimen was PBMCs. The receptor source for this set is a man in his late teens or twenties in good health and CMV-seronegative.

The chain employs TRBV11-1 and TRBJ2-3; 8 nucleotides agree with TRBD2. There are 15 residues in the CDR3. Looked up from germline, CDR1 is SGHAT and CDR2 is FQDESV (reference sequence). Trimming cost V 5 bases and J 0 bases; bases outside gene matches: 4. The CDR3 loop reads CASSPGTSSTDTQYF. Here the CDR3 DNA reads TGTGCCAGCAGCCCAGGGACTAGTAGCACAGATACGCAGTATTTT.

The genes are TRBV4-3 and TRBJ1-6, with D unclear. The CDR3 sequence is 15 residues long. The germline gives CDR1 LGHNA, CDR2 YSLEER. V dropped 3 bases and J dropped 6 bases, with 12 bases sitting between them. For the CDR3, the DNA is TGCGCCAGCAGCCAGAGGGCCTCCACTAATTCACCCCTCCACTTT. It yields the protein CASSQRASTNSPLHF.

The J gene is TRBJ1-2, the V gene TRBV7-9; 8 bases align to TRBD1. This CDR3 is built from 13 residues. Per the germline V gene, CDR1 is SEHNR and CDR2 is FQNEAQ (reference sequence). After removal of 5 bases from V and 8 bases from J, the junction contained 7 bases not matched to a gene. CDR3 amino acids: CASSLKYRGGYTF. The CDR3 nucleotides read TGTGCCAGCAGCCTGAAATACAGGGGGGGCTACACCTTC.

This clone was counted once. The CDR3 sequence: CASMSLARGLEKLFF. The CDR3 bases are TGTGCCAGCATGTCCCTCGCCCGGGGGTTAGAAAAACTGTTTTTT. The chain is built from TRBV6-1 and TRBJ1-4, with D perhaps TRBD1 (5 bases). The germline V gene has CDR1 MNHNS and CDR2 SASEGT. The CDR3 runs 15 residues. Trimming left V 7 bases short and J 8 bases short, with 20 bases between.

Comments on this clone: The junction differs from germline at one of its ends, possibly a read error. The chain has TRBV7-9 and TRBJ1-1; no definite D call. The CDR3 sequence is 16 residues long. Germline V lookup: CDR1 SEHNR, CDR2 FQNEAQ (reference sequence). The CDR3 here is CSSSPDGSPGNTEAFF. Written as DNA, the CDR3 is TGTTCCAGCAGCCCAGACGGGTCTCCTGGGAACACTGAAGCTTTCTTT.

The chain links TRBV5-4 to TRBJ1-4, with TRBD1 as a possible D gene (6 bases). Deletions cut 4 bases from V and 8 bases from J, with 21 bases between. This CDR3 is built from 16 residues. Looked up from germline, CDR1 is SGHNT and CDR2 is YYREEE (reference sequence). CDR3 sequence (DNA): TGTGCCAGCAGCCCCTGGGAGGGGGGGCTAGGGGAAAAACTGTTTTTT. Translation: CASSPWEGGLGEKLFF.

CDR3 DNA: TGTGCCAGCAGTGGAGGGGGCATCTCCTACGAGCAGTACTTC. Translating it yields CASSGGGISYEQYF. The chain employs TRBV7-9 and TRBJ2-7; perhaps TRBD1 as D (7 bases). The germline gives CDR1 SEHNR, CDR2 FQNEAQ (reference sequence). This CDR3 region has 14 residues. With 6 bases removed from V and 0 bases from J, the gap between germline ends came to 12 bases.

V and J are TRBV6-5 and TRBJ1-2; TRBD1 is a possible D gene (6 bases). Looked up from germline, CDR1 is MNHEY and CDR2 is SVGAGI. The CDR3 contains 15 residues. Trimming left V 0 bases short and J 2 bases short, with 10 bases between. CDR3 nucleotides: TGTGCCAGCAGTTACTCGGGGGGGGCGAACTATGGCTACACCTTC. It yields the protein CASSYSGGANYGYTF.

The chain couples TRBV7-3 to TRBJ2-5, with 10 positions matching TRBD1. Germline trimming cut 5 bases from V and 5 bases from J; bases unmatched to any gene: 5. Germline assignment: CDR1 SGHTA and CDR2 FQGTGA. The CDR3 spans 14 residues. The CDR3 is CASSQTGGGETQYF. For the CDR3, the DNA is TGTGCCAGCAGCCAGACAGGGGGCGGGGAGACCCAGTACTTC.

Comments on this clone: Other nucleotide sequences in the sample specify the same CDR3. This chain links TRBV7-2 with TRBJ1-2; D unclear. Trimming removed 5 bases from V and 4 bases from J, with 5 bases in between. This CDR3 contains 11 residues. Germline values: CDR1 SGHTA, CDR2 FQGNSA. The CDR3 sequence is CASSPGYGYTF. The CDR3 DNA sequence: TGTGCCAGCAGCCCAGGCTATGGCTACACCTTC.

This chain uses TRBV7-9 with TRBJ2-1, with D perhaps TRBD1 (6 bases). CDR1 is SEHNR, CDR2 FQNEAQ, per germline (reference sequence). The CDR3 consists of 13 residues. Trimming cost V 5 bases and J 9 bases, with 14 bases left between them. In nucleotides, the CDR3 is TGTGCCAGCAGCACAACAGGGTCGGTTGAGCAGTTCTTC. The encoded protein is CASSTTGSVEQFF.

J is TRBJ1-2 and V is TRBV5-4; TRBD1 matches 8 bases. CDR3 size: 15 residues. Trimming took 0 bases from V and 7 from J; bases not matched to a gene: 8. Germline-derived CDR1 and CDR2 are SGHNT and YYREEE (reference sequence). CDR3 DNA: TGTGCCAGCAGCTTGGCCGGCAGGACAGGGAGTGGCTACACCTTC. Its translation is CASSLAGRTGSGYTF.

About this clone: The germline gene is not matched at one end of the junction; a read error may be the cause. The chain is built from TRBV7-7 and TRBJ2-5; a weak D match, TRBD2 (7 bases). CDR1 SSHAT and CDR2 FNYEAQ come from the germline V gene (reference sequence). The CDR3 is 14 amino acids. CDR3 bases: TGTGCTAGCAGCCTAAGGGGGGGCGGTGAGACCCAGTACTTC. This gives the protein CASSLRGGGETQYF.

This rearrangement joins TRBV7-6 to TRBJ1-4; D is unresolved. The V gene lost 5 bases and the J gene lost 5 bases, with 15 bases spanning the gap. The CDR3 runs to 15 residues. Looked up from germline, CDR1 is SGHVS and CDR2 is FNYEAQ. CDR3 in amino acids: CASSRQPGVNEKLFF. The CDR3 DNA reads TGTGCCAGCAGCCGTCAGCCAGGCGTAAATGAAAAACTGTTTTTT.

V gene TRBV7-2 combines with J gene TRBJ1-1, with a possible D match to TRBD1 (5 bases). V was trimmed by 1 base and J by 7 bases, leaving 16 bases between them. Per germline, CDR1 SGHTA and CDR2 FQGNSA. The CDR3 contains 15 residues. CDR3 sequence (DNA): TGTGCCAGCAGCTTAGGTGGCGGGGAGGGGCATGAAGCTTTCTTT. This translates into CASSLGGGEGHEAFF.

The genes are TRBV7-2 and TRBJ1-3; D may be TRBD1 (5 bases). From germline, CDR1 is SGHTA and CDR2 FQGNSA. This CDR3 is built from 17 residues. Trimming shortened V by 2 bases and J by 1 base, and 15 bases separated the two germline ends. CDR3 sequence: CASSLKGQGWSGNTIYF. The CDR3 DNA reads TGTGCCAGCAGCTTAAAAGGGCAGGGTTGGTCTGGAAACACCATATATTTT.

The chain has TRBV11-3 and TRBJ1-1; 7 bases are a match to TRBD1. Germline V gives CDR1 SGHNT, CDR2 YENEEA. The V and J ends lost 5 bases and 4 bases, in that order; junction bases with no gene match: 1. CDR3 length equals 12 residues. The CDR3 nucleotides are TGTGCCAGCAGCCGGGACAGCACTGAAGCTTTCTTT. Translation gives CASSRDSTEAFF.

The chain carries TRBV9 and TRBJ1-4, with 9 bases fitting TRBD1. The junction had 9 bases not matched to a gene; V was cut back by 0 bases and J by 3 bases. This CDR3 region has 18 residues. Germline V CDR1 and CDR2: SGDLS, YYNGEE. The CDR3 DNA reads as TGTGCCAGCAGCGTAGAAGGGACAGGGCGTTTGGCTAATGAAAAACTGTTTTTT. It codes for CASSVEGTGRLANEKLFF.

This clone came up a few times. This rearrangement joins TRBV19 to TRBJ1-1, with D perhaps TRBD1 (6 bases). Trimming removed 3 bases at V and 6 bases at J, with 14 bases between. This CDR3 is 14 amino acids long. Germline CDR1 LNHDA, CDR2 SQIVND (reference sequence). CDR3 bases: TGTGCCAGTAGTATTTGGGCAGGGGTGCCTGAAGCTTTCTTT. It codes for CASSIWAGVPEAFF.

The chain joins TRBV10-1 to TRBJ1-4; D is possibly TRBD1 (5 bases). This CDR3 has 16 amino acids. Germline assignment: CDR1 WNHNN and CDR2 SYGVQD (reference sequence). Trimming cost V 1 base and J 8 bases, with 17 bases left between them. The CDR3 is CASSEYFRRGDEKLFF. For the CDR3, the DNA is TGCGCCAGCAGTGAGTATTTTCGTAGGGGTGACGAAAAACTGTTTTTT.